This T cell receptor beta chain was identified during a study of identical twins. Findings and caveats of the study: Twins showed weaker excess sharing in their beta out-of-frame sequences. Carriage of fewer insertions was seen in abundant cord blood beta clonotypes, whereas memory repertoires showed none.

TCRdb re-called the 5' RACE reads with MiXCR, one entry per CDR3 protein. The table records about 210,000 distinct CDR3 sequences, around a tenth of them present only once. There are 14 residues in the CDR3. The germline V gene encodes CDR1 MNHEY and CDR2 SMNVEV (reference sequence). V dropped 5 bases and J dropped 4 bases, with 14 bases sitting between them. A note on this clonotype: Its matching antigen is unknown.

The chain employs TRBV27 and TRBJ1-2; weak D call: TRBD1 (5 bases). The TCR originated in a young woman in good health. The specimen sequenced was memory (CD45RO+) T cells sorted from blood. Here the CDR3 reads CASSGYAGLYGYTF. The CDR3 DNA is TGTGCCAGCAGTGGCTATGCAGGGCTCTATGGCTACACCTTC.